The sample holds a few counts of the clone carrying this T cell receptor beta chain. No antigen is known for it. MiXCR, run by TCRdb on the 5' RACE reads, gives a single entry per CDR3 protein. This table has hundreds of thousands of distinct CDR3 sequences, 20% to 30% appearing once. The data were obtained in a study of T-cell memory formation after mild COVID-19. Findings of the study overall: Of the contracting clones, CD4+ ones lay mainly in CM and EM, and CD8+ ones in EMRA. Cross-reactive memory seemingly joined, as some responding clones were found in pre-infection memory.

This CDR3 contains 13 residues. The V gene's germline CDR1 is SQVTM and CDR2 ANQGSEA. V was shortened by 4 bases and J by 9 bases, with 16 bases between the two germline ends. The chain recombines TRBV29-1 with TRBJ2-1; D unresolved. The sequenced material came from PBMCs or a T cell subset sorted from them (not recorded which). The TCR sequence derives from an adult woman who had mild COVID-19 (a few samples of this study predate the infection). Cell type and time point are not known. CDR3 in DNA: TGCAGCGTTGGGTTGTTTGGTCCCAGTGAGCAGTTCTTC. Its protein product is CSVGLFGPSEQFF.